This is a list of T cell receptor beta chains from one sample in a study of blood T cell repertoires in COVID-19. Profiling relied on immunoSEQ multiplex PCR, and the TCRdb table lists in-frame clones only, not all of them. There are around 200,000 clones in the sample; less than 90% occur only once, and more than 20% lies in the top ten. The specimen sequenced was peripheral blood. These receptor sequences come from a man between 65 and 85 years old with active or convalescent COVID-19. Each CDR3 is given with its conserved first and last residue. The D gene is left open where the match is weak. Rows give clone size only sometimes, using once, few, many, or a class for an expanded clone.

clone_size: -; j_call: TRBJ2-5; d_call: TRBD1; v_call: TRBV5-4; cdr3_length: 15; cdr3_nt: TGTGCCAGCAGCTCGGAGACAGGGGGCTATGAGACCCAGTACTTC; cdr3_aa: CASSSETGGYETQYF
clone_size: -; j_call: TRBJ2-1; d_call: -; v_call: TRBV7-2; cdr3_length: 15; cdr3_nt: TGTGCCAGCAGCTTAGCGGGGGCTTGGCGCAATGAGCAGTTCTTC; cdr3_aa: CASSLAGAWRNEQFF
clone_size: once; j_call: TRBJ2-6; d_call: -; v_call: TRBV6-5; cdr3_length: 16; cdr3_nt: TGTGCCAGCAGTTCCCAGGCTGTCTCTGGGGCCAACGTCCTGACTTTC; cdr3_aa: CASSSQAVSGANVLTF
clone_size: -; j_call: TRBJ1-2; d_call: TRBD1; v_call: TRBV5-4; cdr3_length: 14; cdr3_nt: TGTGCCAGCAGCTTAAGGCAGGGGGACTATGGCTACACCTTC; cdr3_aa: CASSLRQGDYGYTF
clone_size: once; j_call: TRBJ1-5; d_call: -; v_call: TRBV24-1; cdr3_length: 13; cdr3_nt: TGTGCCACCAGTCTGTCAGGGGATCAGCCCCAGCATTTT; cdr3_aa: CATSLSGDQPQHF
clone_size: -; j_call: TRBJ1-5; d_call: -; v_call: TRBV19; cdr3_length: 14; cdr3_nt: TGTGCCAGTATTCCCGACGGGTCCAATCAGCCCCAGCATTTT; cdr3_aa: CASIPDGSNQPQHF
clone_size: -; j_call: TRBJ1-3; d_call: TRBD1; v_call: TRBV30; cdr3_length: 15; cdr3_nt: TGTGCCTGGAGTGTACGGGGGACAGGCGGAAACACCATATATTTT; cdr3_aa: CAWSVRGTGGNTIYF
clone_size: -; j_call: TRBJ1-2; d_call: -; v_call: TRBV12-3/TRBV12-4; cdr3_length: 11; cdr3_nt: TGTGCCAGCAGTTTAGGGGAGGGCTACACCTTC; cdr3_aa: CASSLGEGYTF
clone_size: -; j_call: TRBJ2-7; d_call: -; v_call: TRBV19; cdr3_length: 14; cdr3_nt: TGTGCCAGTAGTACCTTCGGACTATCGGGCGAGCAGTACTTC; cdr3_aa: CASSTFGLSGEQYF
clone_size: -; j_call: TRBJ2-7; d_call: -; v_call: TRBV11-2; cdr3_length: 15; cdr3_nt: TGTGCCAGCAGCCCGCGGGACCGATCTACGACGGGGCAGTACTTC; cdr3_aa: CASSPRDRSTTGQYF
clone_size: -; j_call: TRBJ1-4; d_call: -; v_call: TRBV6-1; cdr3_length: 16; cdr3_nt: TGTGCCAGCAGTGTTTCCGGGACACGAACTAATGAAAAACTGTTTTTT; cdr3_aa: CASSVSGTRTNEKLFF
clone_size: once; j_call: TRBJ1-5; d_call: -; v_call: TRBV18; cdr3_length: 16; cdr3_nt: TGTGCCAGCTCACCGCCGGGTGCCTATAGCAATCAGCCCCAGCATTTT; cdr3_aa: CASSPPGAYSNQPQHF
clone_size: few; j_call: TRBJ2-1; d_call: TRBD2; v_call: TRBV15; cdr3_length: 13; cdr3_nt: TGTGCCACCACCAGCGGGAGGGGGAATGAGCAGTTCTTC; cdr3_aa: CATTSGRGNEQFF
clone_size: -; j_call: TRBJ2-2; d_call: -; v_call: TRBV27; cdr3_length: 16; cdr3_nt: TGTGCCAGCAGTTTATCGACAGGACCGAACACCGGGGAGCTGTTTTTT; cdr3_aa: CASSLSTGPNTGELFF
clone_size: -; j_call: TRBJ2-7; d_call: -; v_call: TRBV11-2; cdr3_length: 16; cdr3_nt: TGTGCCAGCAGCTTAGACAGGGCGCGGAGCTCCTACGAGCAGTACTTC; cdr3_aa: CASSLDRARSSYEQYF
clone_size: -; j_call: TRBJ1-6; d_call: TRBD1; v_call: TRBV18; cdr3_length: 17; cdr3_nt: TGTGCCAGCTCACCTACCCCGACAGGGCCTGGTGGTTCACCCCTCCACTTT; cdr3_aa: CASSPTPTGPGGSPLHF
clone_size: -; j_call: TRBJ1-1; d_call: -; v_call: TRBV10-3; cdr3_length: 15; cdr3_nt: TGTGCCATCAGTGAGCAAGAGCCGCTAGGCACTGAAGCTTTCTTT; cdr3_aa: CAISEQEPLGTEAFF
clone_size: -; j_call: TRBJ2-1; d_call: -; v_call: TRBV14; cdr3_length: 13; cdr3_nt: TGTGCCAGCAGCCATCCCACTAGGGATGAGCAGTTCTTC; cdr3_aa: CASSHPTRDEQFF
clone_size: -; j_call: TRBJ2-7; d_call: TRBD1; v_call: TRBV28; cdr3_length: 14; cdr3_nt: TGTGCCAGCAGCATCGGGACAGGGGGCTACGAGCAGTACTTC; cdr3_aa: CASSIGTGGYEQYF
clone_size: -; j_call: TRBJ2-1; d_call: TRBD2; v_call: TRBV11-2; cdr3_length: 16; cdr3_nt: TGTGCCAGCAGCTTATCAGCGGGAGTGCCCTCCAATGAGCAGTTCTTC; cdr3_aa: CASSLSAGVPSNEQFF
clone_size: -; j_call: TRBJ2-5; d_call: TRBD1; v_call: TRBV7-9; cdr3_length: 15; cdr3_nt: TGTGCCAGCAGCAAAGGACAGGGGGTCACAGAGACCCAGTACTTC; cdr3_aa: CASSKGQGVTETQYF
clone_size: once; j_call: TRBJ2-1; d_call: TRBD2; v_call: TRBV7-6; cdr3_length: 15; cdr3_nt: TGTGCCAGCACCAAGGAGCGGGAGGGCTACAATGAGCAGTTCTTC; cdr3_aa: CASTKEREGYNEQFF
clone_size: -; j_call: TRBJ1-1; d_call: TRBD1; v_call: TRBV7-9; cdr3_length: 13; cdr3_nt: TGTGCCAGCAGCTCAGGGGGCTTGACTGAAGCTTTCTTT; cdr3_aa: CASSSGGLTEAFF
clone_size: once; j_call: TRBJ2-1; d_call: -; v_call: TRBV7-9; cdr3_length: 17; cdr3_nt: TGTGCCAGCAGCCCTCCCCTAAGAGCGGGTTTCTACAATGAGCAGTTCTTC; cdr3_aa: CASSPPLRAGFYNEQFF
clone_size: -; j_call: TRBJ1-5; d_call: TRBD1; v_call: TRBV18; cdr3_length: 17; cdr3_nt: TGTGCCAGCTCACTTACTACAGGGGGCGCAGGGAATCAGCCCCAGCATTTT; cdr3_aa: CASSLTTGGAGNQPQHF
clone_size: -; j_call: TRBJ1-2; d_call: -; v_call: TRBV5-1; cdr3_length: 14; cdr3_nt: TGCGCCAGCAGCTTGGACGGGGTAAACTATGGCTACACCTTC; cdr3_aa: CASSLDGVNYGYTF
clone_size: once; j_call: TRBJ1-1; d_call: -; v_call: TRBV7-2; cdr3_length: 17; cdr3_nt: TGTGCCAGCAGTTCACGGGGGGGCCTGGTTATTAACACTGAAGCTTTCTTT; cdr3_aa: CASSSRGGLVINTEAFF
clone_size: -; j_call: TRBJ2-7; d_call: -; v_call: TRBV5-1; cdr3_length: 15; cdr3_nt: TGCGCCAGCAGCTTGGCCCCCGGGGACTCCTACGAGCAGTACTTC; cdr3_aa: CASSLAPGDSYEQYF
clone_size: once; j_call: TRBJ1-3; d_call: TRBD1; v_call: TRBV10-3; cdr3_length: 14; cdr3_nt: TGTGCCATCAGAGCGACAGGGAAGGGAAACACCATATATTTT; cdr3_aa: CAIRATGKGNTIYF
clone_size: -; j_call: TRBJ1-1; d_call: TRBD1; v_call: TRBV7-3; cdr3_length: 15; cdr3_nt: TGTGCCAGCAGCTTAGGACAGGGGGGGAACACTGAAGCTTTCTTT; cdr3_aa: CASSLGQGGNTEAFF
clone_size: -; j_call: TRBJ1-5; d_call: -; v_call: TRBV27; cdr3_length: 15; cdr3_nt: TGTGCCAGCAGTGCCCGTTGGGACAACTATCAGCCCCAGCATTTT; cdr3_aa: CASSARWDNYQPQHF
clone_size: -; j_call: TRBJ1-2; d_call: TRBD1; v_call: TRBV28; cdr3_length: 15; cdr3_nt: TGTGCCAGCAGCGTCCTGGACAGGGGGCGGGTTGGCTACACCTTC; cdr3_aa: CASSVLDRGRVGYTF
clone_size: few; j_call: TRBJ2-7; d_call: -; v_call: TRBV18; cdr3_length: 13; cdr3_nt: TGTGCCAGCTCACCGGTAGGGGACTACGAGCAGTACTTC; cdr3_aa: CASSPVGDYEQYF
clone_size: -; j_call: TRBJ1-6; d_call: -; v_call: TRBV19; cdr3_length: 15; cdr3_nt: TGTGCCAGTAGCAGGGGCAGCTCCTATAATTCACCCCTCCACTTT; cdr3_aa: CASSRGSSYNSPLHF
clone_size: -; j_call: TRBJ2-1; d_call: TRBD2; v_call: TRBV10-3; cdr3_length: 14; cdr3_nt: TGTGCCCTCAGGCGGGGGGGCTCCTACAATGAGCAGTTCTTC; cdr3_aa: CALRRGGSYNEQFF
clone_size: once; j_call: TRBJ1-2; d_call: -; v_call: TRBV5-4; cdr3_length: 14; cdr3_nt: TGTGCCAGCAGACCCACCTCGGGGGGAGGGGGCTACACCTTC; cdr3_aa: CASRPTSGGGGYTF
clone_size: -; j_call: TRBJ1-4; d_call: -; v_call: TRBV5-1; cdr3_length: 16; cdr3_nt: TGCGCCAGCAGACCACTCCCGGGGGGGGCCGAGGAAAAACTGTTTTTT; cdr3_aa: CASRPLPGGAEEKLFF
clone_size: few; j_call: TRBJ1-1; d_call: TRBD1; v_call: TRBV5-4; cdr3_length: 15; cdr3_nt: TGTGCCAGCAGCTCCCCCGGACAGGGGTACACTGAAGCTTTCTTT; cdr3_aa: CASSSPGQGYTEAFF
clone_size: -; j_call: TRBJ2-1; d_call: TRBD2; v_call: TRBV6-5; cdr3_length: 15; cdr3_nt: TGTGCCAGCAGCTCGACTAGCGGGGGGGGAAGTGAGCAGTTCTTC; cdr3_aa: CASSSTSGGGSEQFF